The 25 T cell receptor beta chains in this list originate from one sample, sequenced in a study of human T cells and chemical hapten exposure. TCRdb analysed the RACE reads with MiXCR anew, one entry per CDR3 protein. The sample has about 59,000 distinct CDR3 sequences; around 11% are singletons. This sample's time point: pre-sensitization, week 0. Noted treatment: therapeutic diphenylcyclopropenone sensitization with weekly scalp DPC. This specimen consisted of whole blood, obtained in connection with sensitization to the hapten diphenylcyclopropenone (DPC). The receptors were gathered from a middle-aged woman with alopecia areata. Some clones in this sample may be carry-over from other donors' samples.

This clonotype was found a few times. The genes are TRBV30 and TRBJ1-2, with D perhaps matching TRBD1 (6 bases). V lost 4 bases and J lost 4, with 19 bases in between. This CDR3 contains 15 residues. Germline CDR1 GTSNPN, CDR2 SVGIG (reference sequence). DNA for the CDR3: TGTGCCTGGATTATTAATCCCAGGGGCCGCTATGGCTACACCTTC. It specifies CAWIINPRGRYGYTF.

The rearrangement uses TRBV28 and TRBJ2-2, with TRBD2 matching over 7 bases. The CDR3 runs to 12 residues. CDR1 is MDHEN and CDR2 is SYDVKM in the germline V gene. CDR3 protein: CAWGGPTGELFF. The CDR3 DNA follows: TGTGCTTGGGGGGGTCCCACCGGGGAGCTGTTTTTT.

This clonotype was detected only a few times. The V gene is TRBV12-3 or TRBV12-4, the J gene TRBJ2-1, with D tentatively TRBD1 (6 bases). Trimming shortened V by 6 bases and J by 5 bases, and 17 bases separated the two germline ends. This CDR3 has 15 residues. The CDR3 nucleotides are TGTGCCAGCAGGGGACCGGGACACCCGAACAATGAGCAGTTCTTC. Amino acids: CASRGPGHPNNEQFF.

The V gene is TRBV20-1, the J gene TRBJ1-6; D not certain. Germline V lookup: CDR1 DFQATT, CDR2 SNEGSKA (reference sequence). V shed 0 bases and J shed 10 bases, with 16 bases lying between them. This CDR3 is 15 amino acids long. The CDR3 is CSARDGSRVWSPLHF. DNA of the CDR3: TGCAGTGCTAGAGACGGGAGTCGGGTTTGGTCACCCCTCCACTTT.

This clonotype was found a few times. The CDR3 loop reads CASSFRPDTQYF. The DNA of the CDR3 is TGTGCCAGCAGCTTTCGGCCAGATACGCAGTATTTT. V gene TRBV11-2 combines with J gene TRBJ2-3; D is ambiguous. The V gene lost 3 bases and the J gene lost 4 bases, with 5 bases spanning the gap. Germline-derived CDR1 and CDR2 are SGHAT and FQNNGV. The CDR3 extends over 12 amino acids.

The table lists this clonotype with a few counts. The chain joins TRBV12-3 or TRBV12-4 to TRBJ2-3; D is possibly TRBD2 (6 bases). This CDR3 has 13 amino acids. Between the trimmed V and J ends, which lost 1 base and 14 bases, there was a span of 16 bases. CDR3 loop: CASSLGVGSIVYF. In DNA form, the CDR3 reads TGTGCCAGCAGTTTAGGGGTCGGGAGTATTGTGTATTTT.

Here the CDR3 DNA reads TGCAGCGCCCAGGGCAGGGTTGGCCAAGAGACCCAGTACTTC. It encodes CSAQGRVGQETQYF. This rearrangement joins TRBV29-1 to TRBJ2-5; maybe TRBD1 (5 bases). This CDR3 spans 14 amino acids. Trimming removed 7 bases from V and 1 base from J, with 16 bases in between. Germline values: CDR1 SQVTM, CDR2 ANQGSEA.

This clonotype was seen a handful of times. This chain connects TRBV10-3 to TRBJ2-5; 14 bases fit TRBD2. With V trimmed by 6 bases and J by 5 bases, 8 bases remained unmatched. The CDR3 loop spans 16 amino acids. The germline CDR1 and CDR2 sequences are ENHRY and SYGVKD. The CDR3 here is CAIRVTSGRAWETQYF. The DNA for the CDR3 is TGTGCCATCAGAGTGACTAGCGGGAGGGCCTGGGAGACCCAGTACTTC.

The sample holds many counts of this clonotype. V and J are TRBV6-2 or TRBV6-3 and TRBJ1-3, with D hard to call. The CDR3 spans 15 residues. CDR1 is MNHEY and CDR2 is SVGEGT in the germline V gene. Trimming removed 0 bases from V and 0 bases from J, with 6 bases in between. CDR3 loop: CASSYSTYSGNTIYF. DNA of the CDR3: TGTGCCAGCAGTTACTCGACGTACTCTGGAAACACCATATATTTT.

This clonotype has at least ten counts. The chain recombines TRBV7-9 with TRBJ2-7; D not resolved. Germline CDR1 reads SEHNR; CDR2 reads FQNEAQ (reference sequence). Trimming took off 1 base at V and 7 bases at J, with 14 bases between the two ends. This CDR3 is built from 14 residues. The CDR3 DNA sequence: TGTGCCAGCAGCTTAGTTGGCCTGAGCGAGGAGCAGTACTTC. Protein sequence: CASSLVGLSEEQYF.

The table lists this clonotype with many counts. CDR3 residues: CASSSPGAETRQPQHF. For the CDR3, the DNA is TGTGCCAGCAGCTCCCCCGGAGCGGAGACTAGACAGCCCCAGCATTTT. This chain links TRBV7-8 with TRBJ1-5, with no clear D. CDR1 is SGHVS and CDR2 is FQNEAQ in the germline V gene. The ends were cut back, 4 bases at V and 7 bases at J, with 20 bases in the middle. There are 16 residues in the CDR3.

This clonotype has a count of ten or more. CDR3 region: CASSDSRGNTEAFF. The CDR3 nucleotides read TGTGCCAGCAGTGATTCCAGGGGCAACACTGAAGCTTTCTTT. This chain links TRBV2 with TRBJ1-1, with D perhaps TRBD1 (6 bases). Germline assignment: CDR1 SNHLY and CDR2 FYNNEI. There are 14 residues in the CDR3. The V and J ends lost 3 bases and 2 bases respectively, with 10 bases between them.

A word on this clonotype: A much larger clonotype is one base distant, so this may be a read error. The CDR3 loop reads CASNLYGVNTEVFF. The CDR3, as DNA: TGCGCCAGCAATCTCTACGGGGTGAACACTGAAGTTTTCTTT. The V call is TRBV5-1, the J call TRBJ1-1; D call uncertain. The V gene's germline CDR1 is SGHRS and CDR2 YFSETQ. This CDR3 has 14 residues.

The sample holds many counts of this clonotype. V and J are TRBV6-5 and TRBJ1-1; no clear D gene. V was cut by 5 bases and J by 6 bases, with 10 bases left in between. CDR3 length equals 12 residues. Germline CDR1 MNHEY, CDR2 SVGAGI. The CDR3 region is CASSPPTPEAFF. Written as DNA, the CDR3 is TGTGCCAGCAGTCCGCCGACTCCTGAAGCTTTCTTT.

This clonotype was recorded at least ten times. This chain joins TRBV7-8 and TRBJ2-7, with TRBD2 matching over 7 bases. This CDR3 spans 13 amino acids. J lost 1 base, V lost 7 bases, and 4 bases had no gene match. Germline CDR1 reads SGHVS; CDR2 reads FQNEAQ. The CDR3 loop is CASTKLASYEQYF. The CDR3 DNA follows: TGTGCCAGCACGAAACTAGCGTCCTACGAGCAGTACTTC.

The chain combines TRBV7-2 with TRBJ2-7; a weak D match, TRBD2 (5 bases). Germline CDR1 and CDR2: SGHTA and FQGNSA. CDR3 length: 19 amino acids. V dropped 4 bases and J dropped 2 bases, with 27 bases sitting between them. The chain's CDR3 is CASSSRLGSPGLSTYEQYF. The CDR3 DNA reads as TGTGCCAGCAGCTCTCGGCTTGGAAGTCCAGGACTGTCTACCTACGAGCAGTACTTC.

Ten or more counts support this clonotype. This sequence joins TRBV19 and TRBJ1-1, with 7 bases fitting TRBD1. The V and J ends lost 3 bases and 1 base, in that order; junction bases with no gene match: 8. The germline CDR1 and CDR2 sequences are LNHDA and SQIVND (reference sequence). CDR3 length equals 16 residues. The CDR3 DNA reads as TGTGCCAGTAGTATGTTGAACAGGGGACCGAACACTGAAGCTTTCTTT. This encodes CASSMLNRGPNTEAFF.

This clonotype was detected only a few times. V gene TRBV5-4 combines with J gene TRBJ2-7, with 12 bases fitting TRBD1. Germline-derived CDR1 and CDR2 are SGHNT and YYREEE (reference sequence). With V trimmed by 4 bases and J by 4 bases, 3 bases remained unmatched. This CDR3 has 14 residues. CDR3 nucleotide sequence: TGTGCCAGCAGCACGGGACAGGGGGCTTACGAGCAGTACTTC. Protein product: CASSTGQGAYEQYF.

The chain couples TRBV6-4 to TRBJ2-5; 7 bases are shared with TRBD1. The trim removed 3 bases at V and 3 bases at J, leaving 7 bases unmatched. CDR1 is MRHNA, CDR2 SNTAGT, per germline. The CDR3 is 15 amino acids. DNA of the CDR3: TGTGCCAGCAGTGAGTCGGCAGGGGGTAAAGAGACCCAGTACTTC. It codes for CASSESAGGKETQYF.

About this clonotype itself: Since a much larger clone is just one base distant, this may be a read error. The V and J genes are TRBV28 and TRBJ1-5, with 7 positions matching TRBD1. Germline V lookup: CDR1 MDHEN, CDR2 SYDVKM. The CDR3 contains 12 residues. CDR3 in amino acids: CVSSQGDQPQHF. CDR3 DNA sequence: TGTGTCAGCAGCCAGGGGGATCAGCCCCAGCATTTT.

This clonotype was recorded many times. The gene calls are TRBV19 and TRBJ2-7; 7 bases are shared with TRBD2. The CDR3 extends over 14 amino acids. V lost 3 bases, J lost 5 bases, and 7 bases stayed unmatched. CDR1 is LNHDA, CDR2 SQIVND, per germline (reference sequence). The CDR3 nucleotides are TGTGCCAGTAGTATGGGTAGACTAGCCCACGAGCAGTACTTC. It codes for CASSMGRLAHEQYF.

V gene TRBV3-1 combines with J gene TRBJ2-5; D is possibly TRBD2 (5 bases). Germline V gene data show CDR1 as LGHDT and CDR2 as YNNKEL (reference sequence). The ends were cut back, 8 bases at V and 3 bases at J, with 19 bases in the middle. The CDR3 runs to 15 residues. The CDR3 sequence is CASFPRGGRKETQYF. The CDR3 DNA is TGTGCCAGCTTCCCTCGTGGAGGAAGAAAAGAGACCCAGTACTTC.

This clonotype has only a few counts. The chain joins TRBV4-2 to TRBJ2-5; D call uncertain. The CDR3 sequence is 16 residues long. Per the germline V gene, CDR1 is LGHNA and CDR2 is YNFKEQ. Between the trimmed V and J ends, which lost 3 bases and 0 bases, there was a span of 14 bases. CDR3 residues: CASSHPLLQHQETQYF. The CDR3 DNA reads TGTGCCAGCAGCCACCCCCTGTTGCAGCACCAAGAGACCCAGTACTTC.

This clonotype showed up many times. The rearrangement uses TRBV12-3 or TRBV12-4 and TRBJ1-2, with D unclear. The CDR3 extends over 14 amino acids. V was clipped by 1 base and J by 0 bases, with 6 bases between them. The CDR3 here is CASSLGAANYGYTF. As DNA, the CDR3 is TGTGCCAGCAGTTTAGGGGCAGCTAACTATGGCTACACCTTC.

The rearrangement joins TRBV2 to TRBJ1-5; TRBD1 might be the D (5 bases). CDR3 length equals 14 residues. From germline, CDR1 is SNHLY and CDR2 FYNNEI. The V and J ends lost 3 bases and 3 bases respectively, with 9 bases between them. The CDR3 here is CASSEGQHNQPQHF. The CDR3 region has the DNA TGTGCCAGCAGTGAGGGGCAGCACAATCAGCCCCAGCATTTT.